This T cell receptor (beta chain) comes out of a study of blood T cell repertoires in COVID-19. The wider study: Samples of COVID-19 (acute and convalescent) were obtained from the United States, Italy and Spain.

Authors' processing steps: Amplification with reference gene primers provided the estimates of nucleated cell counts. The table came from immunoSEQ multiplex PCR; TCRdb's copy has only in-frame clones and leaves some out. V and J calls and clone size are those listed in that table; D and trimming were worked out from the DNA. There are 360,000 or so clones in the sample; roughly 90% occur only once, and just over 1% lies in the top ten. This clone came up once. It was within 2 weeks before study entry that exposed participants met a COVID-19 case. This CDR3 region has 17 residues. V was pared by 1 base and J by 2 bases, with 7 bases of the junction left unmatched. Per germline, CDR1 SGHTA and CDR2 FQGNSA.

The chain links TRBV7-2 to TRBJ2-3; 9 positions agree with TRBD2. Source material: PBMCs or T cells enriched from blood (not recorded which). The clonotype originates from a woman in her 30s who had been exposed to COVID-19. CDR3: CASSLGALAGPTDTQYF. CDR3 nucleotides: TGTGCCAGCAGCTTAGGGGCTCTAGCGGGACCCACAGATACGCAGTATTTT.